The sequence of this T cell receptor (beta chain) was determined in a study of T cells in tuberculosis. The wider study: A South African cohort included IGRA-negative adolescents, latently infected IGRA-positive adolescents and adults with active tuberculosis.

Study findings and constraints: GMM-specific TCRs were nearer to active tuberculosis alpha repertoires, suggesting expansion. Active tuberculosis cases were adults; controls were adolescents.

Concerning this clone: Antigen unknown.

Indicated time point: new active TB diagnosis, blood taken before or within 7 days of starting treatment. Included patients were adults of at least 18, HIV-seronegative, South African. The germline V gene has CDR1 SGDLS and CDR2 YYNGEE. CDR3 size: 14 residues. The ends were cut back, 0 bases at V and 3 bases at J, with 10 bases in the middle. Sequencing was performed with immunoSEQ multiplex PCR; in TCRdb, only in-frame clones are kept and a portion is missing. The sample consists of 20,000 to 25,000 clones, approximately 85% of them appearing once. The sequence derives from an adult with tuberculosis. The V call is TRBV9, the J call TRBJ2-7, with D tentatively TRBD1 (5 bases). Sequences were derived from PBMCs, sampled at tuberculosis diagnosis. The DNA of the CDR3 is TGTGCCAGCAGCGTAGGAGACAGTCTCTACGAGCAGTACTTC. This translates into CASSVGDSLYEQYF.